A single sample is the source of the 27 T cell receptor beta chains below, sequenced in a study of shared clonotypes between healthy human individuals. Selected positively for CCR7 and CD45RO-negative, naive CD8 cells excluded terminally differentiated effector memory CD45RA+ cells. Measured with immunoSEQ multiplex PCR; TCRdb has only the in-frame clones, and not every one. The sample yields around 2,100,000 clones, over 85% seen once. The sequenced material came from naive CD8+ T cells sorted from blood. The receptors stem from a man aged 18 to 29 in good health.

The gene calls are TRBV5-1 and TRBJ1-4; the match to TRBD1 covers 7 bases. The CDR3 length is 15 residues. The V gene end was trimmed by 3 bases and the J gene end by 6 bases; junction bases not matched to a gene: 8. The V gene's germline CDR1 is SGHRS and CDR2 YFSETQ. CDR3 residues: CASSWDSEMDEKLFF. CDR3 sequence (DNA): TGCGCCAGCAGCTGGGACAGCGAGATGGATGAAAAACTGTTTTTT.

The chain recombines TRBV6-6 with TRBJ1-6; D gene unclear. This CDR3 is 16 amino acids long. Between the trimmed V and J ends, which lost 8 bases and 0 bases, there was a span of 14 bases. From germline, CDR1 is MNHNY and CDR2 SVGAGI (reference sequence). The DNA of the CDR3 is TGTGCCAGCTTATTTGGACCTTACTCCTATAATTCACCCCTCCACTTT. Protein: CASLFGPYSYNSPLHF.

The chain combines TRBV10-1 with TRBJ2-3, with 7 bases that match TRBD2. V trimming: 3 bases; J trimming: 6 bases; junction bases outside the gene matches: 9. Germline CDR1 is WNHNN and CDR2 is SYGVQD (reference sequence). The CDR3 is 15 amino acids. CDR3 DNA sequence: TGCGCCAGCAGTGATGGGCTAGCGGCACGGGATACGCAGTATTTT. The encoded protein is CASSDGLAARDTQYF.

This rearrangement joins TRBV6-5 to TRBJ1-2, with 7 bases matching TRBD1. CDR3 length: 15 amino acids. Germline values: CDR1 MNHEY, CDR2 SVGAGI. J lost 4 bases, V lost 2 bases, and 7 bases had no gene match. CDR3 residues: CASSYGQAPLYGYTF. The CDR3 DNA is TGTGCCAGCAGTTACGGACAGGCCCCTCTCTATGGCTACACCTTC.

The CDR3 loop is CASSLFPPGADTQYF. The DNA for the CDR3 is TGTGCCAGCAGCCTCTTCCCCCCAGGGGCAGATACGCAGTATTTT. This chain uses TRBV11-2 with TRBJ2-3, with D tentatively TRBD1 (6 bases). The CDR3 covers 15 residues. CDR1 SGHAT and CDR2 FQNNGV come from the germline V gene. Trimming took 5 bases from V and 4 from J, leaving 16 bases between them.

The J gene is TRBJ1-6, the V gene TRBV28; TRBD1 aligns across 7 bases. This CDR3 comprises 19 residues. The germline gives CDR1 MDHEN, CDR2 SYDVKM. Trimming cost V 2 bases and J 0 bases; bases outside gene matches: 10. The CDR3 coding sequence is TGTGCCAGCAGTTTAGGACAGGCTTACCTCAGCTCCTATAATTCACCCCTCCACTTT. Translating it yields CASSLGQAYLSSYNSPLHF.

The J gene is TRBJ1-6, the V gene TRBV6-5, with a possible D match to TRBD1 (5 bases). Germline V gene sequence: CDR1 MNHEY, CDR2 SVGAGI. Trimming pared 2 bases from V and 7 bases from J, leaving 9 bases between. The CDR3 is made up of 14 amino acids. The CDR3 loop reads CASSYAGYNSPLHF. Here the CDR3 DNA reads TGTGCCAGCAGTTACGCAGGGTACAATTCACCCCTCCACTTT.

CDR3 DNA: TGTGCCAGCAGTTTCTCACATGGACAAAGTCGGGCCAACGTCCTGACTTTC. This translates into CASSFSHGQSRANVLTF. This sequence joins TRBV25-1 and TRBJ2-6; possible D gene TRBD1, 5 bases. With 5 bases removed from V and 5 bases from J, the gap between germline ends came to 19 bases. The CDR3 is made up of 17 amino acids. The germline CDR1 and CDR2 sequences are MGHDK and SYGVNS.

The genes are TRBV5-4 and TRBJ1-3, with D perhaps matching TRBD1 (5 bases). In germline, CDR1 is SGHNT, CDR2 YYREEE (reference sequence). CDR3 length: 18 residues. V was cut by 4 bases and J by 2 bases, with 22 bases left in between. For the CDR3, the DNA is TGTGCCAGCAGCCCCCGGGACGCCTCTGGGGGACCTGGAAACACCATATATTTT. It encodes CASSPRDASGGPGNTIYF.

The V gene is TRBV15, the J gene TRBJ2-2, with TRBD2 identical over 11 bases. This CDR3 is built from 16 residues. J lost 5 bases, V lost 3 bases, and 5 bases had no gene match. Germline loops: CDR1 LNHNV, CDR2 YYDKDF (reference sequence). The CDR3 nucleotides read TGTGCCACCAGCAGCACTAGCGGGGGACCTACCGGGGAGCTGTTTTTT. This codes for CATSSTSGGPTGELFF.

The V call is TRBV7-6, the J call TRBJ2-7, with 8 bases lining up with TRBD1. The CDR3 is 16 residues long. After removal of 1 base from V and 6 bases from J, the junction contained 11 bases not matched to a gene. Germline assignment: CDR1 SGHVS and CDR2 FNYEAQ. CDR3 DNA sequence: TGTGCCAGCAGCTTAGTAGAGGGGCAGGGGGCCTCCGAGCAGTACTTC. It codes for CASSLVEGQGASEQYF.

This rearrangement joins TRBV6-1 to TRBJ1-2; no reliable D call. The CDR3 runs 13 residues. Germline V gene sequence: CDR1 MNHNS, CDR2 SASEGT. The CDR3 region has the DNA TGTGTAAGTACAGACCCACAAAACTATGGCTACACCTTC. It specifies CVSTDPQNYGYTF.

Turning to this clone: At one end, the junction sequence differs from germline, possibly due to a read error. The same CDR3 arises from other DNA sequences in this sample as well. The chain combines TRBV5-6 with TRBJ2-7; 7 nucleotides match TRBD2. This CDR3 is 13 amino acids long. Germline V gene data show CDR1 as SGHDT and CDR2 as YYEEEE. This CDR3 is CASTGGSSYEQYF. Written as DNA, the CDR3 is TGTGCCAGCACCGGGGGGAGCTCCTATGAGCAGTACTTC.

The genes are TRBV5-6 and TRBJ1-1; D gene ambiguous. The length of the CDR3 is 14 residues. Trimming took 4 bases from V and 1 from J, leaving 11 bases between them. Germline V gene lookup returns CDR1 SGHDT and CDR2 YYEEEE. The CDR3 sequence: CASSVRVENTEAFF. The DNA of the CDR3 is TGTGCCAGCAGCGTCCGGGTTGAGAACACTGAAGCTTTCTTT.

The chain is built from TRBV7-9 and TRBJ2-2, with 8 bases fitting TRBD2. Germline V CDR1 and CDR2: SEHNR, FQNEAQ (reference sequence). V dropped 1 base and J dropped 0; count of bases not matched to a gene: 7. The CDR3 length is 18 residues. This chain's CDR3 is CASSLVGSGGSNTGELFF. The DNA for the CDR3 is TGTGCCAGCAGCTTAGTGGGGAGCGGGGGCTCGAACACCGGGGAGCTGTTTTTT.

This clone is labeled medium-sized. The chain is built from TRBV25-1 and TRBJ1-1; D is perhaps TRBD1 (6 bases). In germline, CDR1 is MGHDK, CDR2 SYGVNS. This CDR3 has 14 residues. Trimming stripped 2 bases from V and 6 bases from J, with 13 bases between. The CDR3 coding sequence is TGTGCCAGCAGTGAAATGGGGGGGCGGGCTGAAGCTTTCTTT. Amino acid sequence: CASSEMGGRAEAFF.

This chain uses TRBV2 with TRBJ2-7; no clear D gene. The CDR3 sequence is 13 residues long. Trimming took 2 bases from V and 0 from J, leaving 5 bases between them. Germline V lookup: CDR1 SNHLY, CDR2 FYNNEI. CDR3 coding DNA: TGTGCCAGCAGTGAAATCCTCTCCTACGAGCAGTACTTC. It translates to CASSEILSYEQYF.

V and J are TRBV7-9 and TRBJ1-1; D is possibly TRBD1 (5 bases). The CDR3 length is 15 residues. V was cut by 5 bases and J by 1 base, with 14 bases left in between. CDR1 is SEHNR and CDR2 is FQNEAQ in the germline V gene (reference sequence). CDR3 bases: TGTGCCAGCAGCGAAGAGGGGATGTCGAACACTGAAGCTTTCTTT. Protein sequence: CASSEEGMSNTEAFF.

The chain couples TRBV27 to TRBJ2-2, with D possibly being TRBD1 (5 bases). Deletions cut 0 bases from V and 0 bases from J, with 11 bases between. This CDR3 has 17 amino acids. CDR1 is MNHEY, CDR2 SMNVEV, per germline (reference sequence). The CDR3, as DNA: TGTGCCAGCAGTTTATCGATAGGGGCGGCGAACACCGGGGAGCTGTTTTTT. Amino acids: CASSLSIGAANTGELFF.

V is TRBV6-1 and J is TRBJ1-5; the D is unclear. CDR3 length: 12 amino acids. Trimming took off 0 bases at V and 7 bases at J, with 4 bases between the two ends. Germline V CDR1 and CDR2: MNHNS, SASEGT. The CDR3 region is CASSEALQPQHF. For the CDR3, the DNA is TGTGCCAGCAGTGAAGCGCTCCAGCCCCAGCATTTT.

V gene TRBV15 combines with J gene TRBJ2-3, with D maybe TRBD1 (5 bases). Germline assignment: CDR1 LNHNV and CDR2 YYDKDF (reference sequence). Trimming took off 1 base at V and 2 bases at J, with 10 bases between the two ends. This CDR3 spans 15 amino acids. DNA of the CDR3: TGTGCCACCAGCAGAGCTCGACAGATCACAGATACGCAGTATTTT. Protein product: CATSRARQITDTQYF.

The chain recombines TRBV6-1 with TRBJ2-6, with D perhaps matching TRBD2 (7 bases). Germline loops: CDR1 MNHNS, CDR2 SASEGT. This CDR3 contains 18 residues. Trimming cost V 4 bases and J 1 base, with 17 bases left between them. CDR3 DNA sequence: TGTGCCAGCAGTGGCCCGCGGGGGCTGGGGTCTGGGGCCAACGTCCTGACTTTC. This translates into CASSGPRGLGSGANVLTF.

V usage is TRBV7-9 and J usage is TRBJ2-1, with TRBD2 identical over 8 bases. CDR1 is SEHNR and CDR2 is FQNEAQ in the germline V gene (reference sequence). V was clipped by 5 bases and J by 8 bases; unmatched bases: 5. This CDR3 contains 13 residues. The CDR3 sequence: CASSPRTSYEQFF. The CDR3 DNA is TGTGCCAGCAGCCCCCGGACTAGCTATGAGCAGTTCTTC. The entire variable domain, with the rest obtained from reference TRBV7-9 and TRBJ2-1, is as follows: DTGVSQNPRHKITKRGQNVTFRCDPISEHNRLYWYRQTLGQGPEFLTYFQNEAQLEKSRLLSDRFSAERPKGSFSTLEIQRTEQGDSAMYLCASSPRTSYEQFFGPGTRLTVL.

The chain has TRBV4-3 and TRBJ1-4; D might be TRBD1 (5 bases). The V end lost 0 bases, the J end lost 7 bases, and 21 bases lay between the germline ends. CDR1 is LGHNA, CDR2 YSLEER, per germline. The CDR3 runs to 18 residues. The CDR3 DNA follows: TGCGCCAGCAGCCAAGATGTTCCCCAGGGTGGTATTGGTGAAAAACTGTTTTTT. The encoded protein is CASSQDVPQGGIGEKLFF.

CDR3 protein: CASSLLSVEGNQPQHF. As DNA, the CDR3 is TGTGCCAGCAGCTTACTGTCAGTCGAAGGCAATCAGCCCCAGCATTTT. V usage is TRBV7-6 and J usage is TRBJ1-5; D is unresolved. The length of the CDR3 is 16 residues. Germline-derived CDR1 and CDR2 are SGHVS and FNYEAQ. Trimming left V 2 bases short and J 2 bases short, with 13 bases between. The whole variable domain, filled in from reference TRBV7-6 and TRBJ1-5, reads GAGVSQSPRYKVTKRGQDVALRCDPISGHVSLYWYRQALGQGPEFLTYFNYEAQQDKSGLPNDRFSAERPEGSISTLTIQRTEQRDSAMYRCASSLLSVEGNQPQHFGDGTRLSIL.

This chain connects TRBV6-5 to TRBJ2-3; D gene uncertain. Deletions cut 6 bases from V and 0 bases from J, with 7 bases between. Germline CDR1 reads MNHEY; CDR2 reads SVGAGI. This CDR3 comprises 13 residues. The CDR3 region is CASRPESTDTQYF. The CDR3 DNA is TGTGCCAGCAGGCCGGAAAGCACAGATACGCAGTATTTT.

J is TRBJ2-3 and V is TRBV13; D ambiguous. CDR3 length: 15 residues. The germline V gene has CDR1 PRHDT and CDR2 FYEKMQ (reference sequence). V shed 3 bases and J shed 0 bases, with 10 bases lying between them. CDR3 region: CASSFFGQSTDTQYF. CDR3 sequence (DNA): TGTGCCAGCAGCTTTTTCGGCCAGAGCACAGATACGCAGTATTTT.